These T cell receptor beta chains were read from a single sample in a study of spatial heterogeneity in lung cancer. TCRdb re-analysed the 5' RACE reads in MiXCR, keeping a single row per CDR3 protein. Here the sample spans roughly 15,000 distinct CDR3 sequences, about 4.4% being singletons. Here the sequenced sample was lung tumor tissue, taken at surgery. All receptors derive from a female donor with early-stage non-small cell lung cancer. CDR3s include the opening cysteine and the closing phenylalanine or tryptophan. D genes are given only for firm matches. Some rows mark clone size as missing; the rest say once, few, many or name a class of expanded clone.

TGCAGTGCTAGAGATGGAGGAGGCCATGAAAAACTGTTTTTT,CSARDGGGHEKLFF,TRBV20-1,.,14,TRBJ1-4,many
TGCAGCGTCTCCAGGGGCGACCTTAGTTATGGCTACACCTTC,CSVSRGDLSYGYTF,TRBV29-1,.,14,TRBJ1-2,many
TGTGCCAGTAGTATGAATCCCAGTCAAGCGCAGGTTGAAGCTTTCTTT,CASSMNPSQAQVEAFF,TRBV19,.,16,TRBJ1-1,.
TGCGCCAGCAGTGTCACAGGGATCTTCCAAGCTTTCTTT,CASSVTGIFQAFF,TRBV10-2,.,13,TRBJ1-1,few
TGTGCCAGCAGCTTATCTGGGCTAGTAACGGGCACCGGGGAGCTGTTTTTT,CASSLSGLVTGTGELFF,TRBV7-3,.,17,TRBJ2-2,.
TGCGCCAGCAGCTTGGAGGCAGGGGCGGGCTACACCTTC,CASSLEAGAGYTF,TRBV5-1,.,13,TRBJ1-2,many
TGTGCCATCAGTGACTCTAGCGGGGGAACCTACGAGCAGTACTTC,CAISDSSGGTYEQYF,TRBV10-3,TRBD2,15,TRBJ2-7,medium-sized
TGTGCCAGCAGTTTCCTCCTTCCCAAGACAGAATATAGCAATCAGCCCCAGCATTTT,CASSFLLPKTEYSNQPQHF,TRBV28,.,19,TRBJ1-5,many
TGTGCCAGCTCACCAAGTCTTACAGGGTGGGGGAATCAGCCCCAGCATTTT,CASSPSLTGWGNQPQHF,TRBV18,.,17,TRBJ1-5,many
TGTGCCAGCAGCTTTCGAAGGCATAGCAATCAGCCCCAGCATTTT,CASSFRRHSNQPQHF,TRBV5-6,.,15,TRBJ1-5,many
TGTGCCAGCAGCCCCGGACAGGGAGTGTACAATGAGCAGTTCTTC,CASSPGQGVYNEQFF,TRBV12-3/TRBV12-4,TRBD1,15,TRBJ2-1,many
TGTGCCAGCTCACCCGCGAGAGCAGATACGCAGTATTTT,CASSPARADTQYF,TRBV18,.,13,TRBJ2-3,many
TGTGCCACCGCGCGGGGGGACTCTACATGGGCCAAAAACATTCAGTACTTC,CATARGDSTWAKNIQYF,TRBV15,TRBD2,17,TRBJ2-4,medium-sized
TGTGCCAGCAGCCTAGGACTAGCGGGCCCCTCCTACAATGAGCAGTTCTTC,CASSLGLAGPSYNEQFF,TRBV27,TRBD2,17,TRBJ2-1,few
TGTGCCAGCGGGGGTGGGCAGATGAGGGGCACAGATACGCAGTATTTT,CASGGGQMRGTDTQYF,TRBV11-2,.,16,TRBJ2-3,many
TGTGCCAGCAGCCGGACAGCCCGAAACACTGAAGCTTTCTTT,CASSRTARNTEAFF,TRBV3-1,.,14,TRBJ1-1,many
TGCAGTGCTAGAGCAGGGGGTGAAGCTTTCTTT,CSARAGGEAFF,TRBV20-1,TRBD1,11,TRBJ1-1,many
TGCGCCAGCAGCTTGGCCCGGACAGGGAGGGGCACAGATACGCAGTATTTT,CASSLARTGRGTDTQYF,TRBV5-1,.,17,TRBJ2-3,many
TGTGCCAGCTGGGTTGGAGGCCCCTACAATGAGCAGTTCTTC,CASWVGGPYNEQFF,TRBV6-1,.,14,TRBJ2-1,.
TGTGCCAGCAGTTACTCGAGTGCAGGGGGATACGAAAAACTGTTTTTT,CASSYSSAGGYEKLFF,TRBV6-5,TRBD1,16,TRBJ1-4,many
TGTGCCAGCAGCCCCACAGGGGTGGCTGAAGCTTTCTTT,CASSPTGVAEAFF,TRBV7-2,TRBD1,13,TRBJ1-1,many
TGTGCCAGCTCACCCCGCCAAGGGGGCTCCTACGAGCAGTACTTC,CASSPRQGGSYEQYF,TRBV18,.,15,TRBJ2-7,many
TGTGCCACCAGTGATTTGGAAGGGACAGGGCTAAGCAATCAGCCCCAGCATTTT,CATSDLEGTGLSNQPQHF,TRBV24-1,TRBD1,18,TRBJ1-5,many
TGTGCCAGCAGTTTTACAGGGGGCAGGTACGAGCAGTACTTC,CASSFTGGRYEQYF,TRBV12-3/TRBV12-4,TRBD1,14,TRBJ2-7,medium-sized
TGTGCCAGCAGTTACATTGGCGGACTAGGCCAGTTCTTC,CASSYIGGLGQFF,TRBV6-2/TRBV6-3,TRBD2,13,TRBJ2-1,medium-sized
TGTGCCATCAGTGAGAGTGGCGGTAATGAAAAACTGTTTTTT,CAISESGGNEKLFF,TRBV10-3,.,14,TRBJ1-4,medium-sized
TGTGCCAGCAGCTTACACGGCGGGGATCAGCCCCAGCATTTT,CASSLHGGDQPQHF,TRBV7-6,.,14,TRBJ1-5,many
TGCGCCAGCAGCTTGGCTTGGGAGGCGCAGTATTTT,CASSLAWEAQYF,TRBV5-1,.,12,TRBJ2-3,many
TGTGCCAGCAGTTTTGAACGGGGGGGTATCACAGATACGCAGTATTTT,CASSFERGGITDTQYF,TRBV12-3/TRBV12-4,TRBD2,16,TRBJ2-3,many
TGTGCCAGCAGTTTATGGCAGGGCGACACCGGGGAGCTGTTTTTT,CASSLWQGDTGELFF,TRBV28,.,15,TRBJ2-2,many
TGTGCCAGCAGTTGGGGGGGGACCGGGGAGCTGTTTTTT,CASSWGGTGELFF,TRBV6-6,TRBD2,13,TRBJ2-2,many
TGTGCCAGCAGCTTAGCAAACAAGAATGAGCAGTTCTTC,CASSLANKNEQFF,TRBV7-2,.,13,TRBJ2-1,few
TGCAGTGCTGCACACGCCGGGACCACCAATCAGCCCCAGCATTTT,CSAAHAGTTNQPQHF,TRBV20-1,.,15,TRBJ1-5,many
TGTGCCATCAGCCGGGCGAACACTGAAGCTTTCTTT,CAISRANTEAFF,TRBV10-3,.,12,TRBJ1-1,many
TGTGCCAGCGCCTCAGGTGGCGGGGGGACCTATGAGCAGTTCTTC,CASASGGGGTYEQFF,TRBV6-2/TRBV6-3,TRBD2,15,TRBJ2-1,many